This TCR beta chain was sequenced in a study of shared clonotypes between healthy human individuals. This clone occurred many times. Donors were Caucasian adults residing in Nashville, Tennessee, USA. The junction had 1 base not matched to a gene; V was cut back by 0 bases and J by 1 base. Per the germline V gene, CDR1 is SSHAT and CDR2 is FNYEAQ (reference sequence). CDR3 length: 15 residues. This table comes from immunoSEQ multiplex PCR, and its TCRdb copy is limited to in-frame clones, with some not included. The sample shows about 490,000 clones, over 65% of them seen only once. The chain combines TRBV7-7 with TRBJ2-5, with TRBD1 identical over 8 bases. Sequencing was done on a sample of PBMCs. The sequence derives from a woman aged 35 to 49 in good health. Some clones in this sample may be carry-over from other donors' samples. This chain's CDR3 is CASSLARGPQETQYF. The CDR3 DNA sequence: TGTGCCAGCAGCTTAGCCAGGGGGCCCCAAGAGACCCAGTACTTC.